This passage covers 17 T cell receptor beta chains from one sample sequenced in a study of identical twins. TCRdb fed the 5' RACE reads into MiXCR, producing one record per CDR3 protein. The sample has under 900,000 distinct CDR3 sequences; over 15% are singletons. In addition, the sample was reused for a study of T cells expressing NK-cell markers.

The material sequenced was PBMCs. The receptor source for this set is a woman aged 18-29 years in good health.

The chain joins TRBV7-2 to TRBJ1-1, with D maybe TRBD1 (6 bases). The CDR3 runs 14 residues. Germline V CDR1 and CDR2: SGHTA, FQGNSA. V lost 5 bases to trimming and J lost 10 bases, with 20 bases between them. The CDR3 nucleotides read TGTGCCAGCAGCCCTGCCGGGGGGCTAGTACGAGCTTTCTTT. Translation gives CASSPAGGLVRAFF.

CDR3 nucleotide sequence: TGTGCCAGCAGCCAAGGCAGGGGGGTTGGCTACACCTTC. Translated, it gives CASSQGRGVGYTF. The chain links TRBV3-1 to TRBJ1-2, with 7 bases matching TRBD1. CDR3 length equals 13 residues. The germline V gene has CDR1 LGHDT and CDR2 YNNKEL (reference sequence). V lost 1 base, J lost 7 bases, and 3 bases stayed unmatched.

This clonotype was found a few times. The genes are TRBV29-1 and TRBJ2-7, with D unclear. The V and J ends lost 7 bases and 2 bases respectively, with 12 bases between them. Germline V gene sequence: CDR1 SQVTM, CDR2 ANQGSEA. This CDR3 is built from 12 residues. CDR3 amino acids: CSGVGIAYEQYF. For the CDR3, the DNA is TGCAGCGGGGTGGGAATCGCCTACGAGCAGTACTTC.

This chain uses TRBV20-1 with TRBJ2-7; TRBD1 aligns across 9 bases. V lost 5 bases to trimming and J lost 11 bases; unmatched junction nucleotides: 13. The germline V gene has CDR1 DFQATT and CDR2 SNEGSKA (reference sequence). The CDR3 contains 13 residues. CDR3 residues: CSAYGDREFREYF. In DNA, the CDR3 is TGCAGTGCTTACGGGGACAGGGAGTTTAGAGAGTACTTC.

This clonotype appeared a few times. J is TRBJ1-5 and V is TRBV12-3 or TRBV12-4, with 9 bases fitting TRBD1. V shed 5 bases and J 0 bases; nucleotides not matched to a gene: 8. This CDR3 is 17 amino acids long. CDR3 region: CASSGTGGVHSNQPQHF. The CDR3, as DNA: TGTGCCAGCAGTGGCACAGGGGGCGTCCATAGCAATCAGCCCCAGCATTTT.

The count of this clonotype is one. V is TRBV4-3 and J is TRBJ2-6; D unclear. CDR1 and CDR2 (germline): LGHNA, YSLEER. The CDR3 covers 15 residues. V was clipped by 1 base and J by 2 bases, with 6 bases between them. The CDR3 DNA reads as TGCGCCAGCAGCCAAGCGGGCACTGGGGCCAACGTCCTGACTTTC. It codes for CASSQAGTGANVLTF.

The chain links TRBV6-1 to TRBJ1-2; D possibly corresponds to TRBD1 (6 bases). The V and J ends lost 5 bases and 5 bases respectively, with 18 bases between them. This CDR3 is built from 15 residues. Germline CDR1 reads MNHNS; CDR2 reads SASEGT. The CDR3 loop reads CASSRHLGTPYGYTF. The CDR3 DNA is TGTGCCAGCAGTCGTCACCTCGGGACACCATATGGCTACACCTTC.

This clonotype has more than one count but fewer than ten. This chain links TRBV15 with TRBJ2-1; 9 positions agree with TRBD2. V was clipped by 4 bases and J by 6 bases; unmatched bases: 10. Germline CDR1 reads LNHNV; CDR2 reads YYDKDF (reference sequence). The CDR3 is 16 amino acids. CDR3 nucleotides: TGTGCCACCAGCATTGGCCGAGCGGGAGGCCTCAATGAGCAGTTCTTC. This sequence encodes CATSIGRAGGLNEQFF.

In its sample, this clonotype was seen a few times. The V call is TRBV20-1, the J call TRBJ2-5, with D perhaps matching TRBD1 (6 bases). CDR1 is DFQATT, CDR2 SNEGSKA, per germline (reference sequence). CDR3 length equals 14 residues. V was cut by 3 bases and J by 4 bases, with 15 bases left in between. The CDR3 sequence is CSASPEQGSETQYF. The CDR3 DNA sequence: TGCAGTGCTAGCCCGGAACAGGGCTCAGAGACCCAGTACTTC.

This clonotype was seen a handful of times. The chain recombines TRBV19 with TRBJ2-7, with D unclear. V was shortened by 5 bases and J by 1 base, with 9 bases between the two germline ends. Germline V gene lookup returns CDR1 LNHDA and CDR2 SQIVND (reference sequence). CDR3 length equals 13 residues. The CDR3 bases are TGTGCCAGTAGTCGTCAGAGGTCCTACGAGCAGTACTTC. The encoded protein is CASSRQRSYEQYF.

The J gene is TRBJ2-1, the V gene TRBV5-1; 7 nucleotides align to TRBD2. V lost 3 bases, J lost 7 bases, and 13 bases stayed unmatched. Germline-derived CDR1 and CDR2 are SGHRS and YFSETQ. The CDR3 is 16 amino acids. Written as DNA, the CDR3 is TGCGCCAGCAGCTCAACAGAAGGGGTTAGCGGGAATGAGCAGTTCTTC. It yields the protein CASSSTEGVSGNEQFF. The variable domain in full, with the rest retrieved from reference TRBV5-1 and TRBJ2-1, is KAGVTQTPRYLIKTRGQQVTLSCSPISGHRSVSWYQQTPGQGLQFLFEYFSETQRNKGNFPGRFSGRQFSNSRSEMNVSTLELGDSALYLCASSSTEGVSGNEQFFGPGTRLTVL.

This clonotype was counted between two and nine times. The rearrangement joins TRBV5-1 to TRBJ2-3, with a tentative D call TRBD2 (6 bases). Between the trimmed V and J ends, which lost 0 bases and 2 bases, there was a span of 10 bases. CDR1 is SGHRS, CDR2 YFSETQ, per germline. The CDR3 has 15 amino acids. CDR3 region: CASSLGPSVTDTQYF. The CDR3 DNA reads as TGCGCCAGCAGCTTGGGACCTAGCGTCACAGATACGCAGTATTTT.

The gene calls are TRBV5-1 and TRBJ1-1, with D unclear. Germline values: CDR1 SGHRS, CDR2 YFSETQ. V was clipped by 3 bases and J by 1 base, with 10 bases between them. The CDR3 extends over 14 amino acids. The CDR3 protein is CASSSSWGNTEAFF. CDR3 in DNA: TGCGCCAGCAGCTCAAGCTGGGGGAACACTGAAGCTTTCTTT.

This clonotype has more than one count but fewer than ten. The chain is built from TRBV20-1 and TRBJ1-5, with D unresolved. The CDR3 is 14 amino acids. V lost 3 bases to trimming and J lost 8 bases, with 17 bases between them. Per the germline V gene, CDR1 is DFQATT and CDR2 is SNEGSKA (reference sequence). The DNA for the CDR3 is TGCAGTGCTAGTCCCACCCGTGGCGAGAAGCCCCAGCATTTT. This sequence encodes CSASPTRGEKPQHF.

This chain connects TRBV6-1 to TRBJ1-5; D call uncertain. There are 15 residues in the CDR3. Germline loops: CDR1 MNHNS, CDR2 SASEGT. Trimming removed 5 bases at V and 0 bases at J, with 11 bases between. CDR3 sequence: CASSPGLSSNQPQHF. The CDR3 bases are TGTGCCAGCAGTCCCGGGTTATCTAGCAATCAGCCCCAGCATTTT.

This chain uses TRBV14 with TRBJ2-7, with no clear D. Germline V gene lookup returns CDR1 SGHDN and CDR2 FVKESK. Trimming removed 5 bases at V and 3 bases at J, with 8 bases between. The CDR3 has 12 residues. CDR3 coding DNA: TGTGCCAGCAGCTCCTATTTCTACGAGCAGTACTTC. Encoded protein: CASSSYFYEQYF.

The chain combines TRBV20-1 with TRBJ1-2, with D unclear. With 0 bases removed from V and 4 bases from J, the gap between germline ends came to 15 bases. CDR1 is DFQATT and CDR2 is SNEGSKA in the germline V gene (reference sequence). This CDR3 has 15 residues. The CDR3 DNA is TGCAGTGCTAGAGATCGAGAGGGTAGGATCTATGGCTACACCTTC. Translation: CSARDREGRIYGYTF.